The sample holds a few counts of the clone carrying this T cell receptor beta chain. Its antigen is currently unknown. This sample is drawn from a study of beta chain features in type 1 diabetes. Whole-study results and caveats: Type 1 diabetes patients had moderately but significantly shorter TCRB CDR3s in all four CD4+ subsets. Type 1 diabetes patients had VDJ junctions that carried fewer insertions and more deletions. PCR might favor shorter templates, but any such skew would affect patients and controls equally.

CDR3 length equals 13 residues. Trimming took 4 bases from V and 3 from J, leaving 9 bases between them. The germline V gene encodes CDR1 LNHNV and CDR2 YYDKDF (reference sequence). CD45RO/CCR7/CD25/CD127/CD95/CD27 separated CD4+ naive, central memory, regulatory and stem cell-like memory cells by sorting. The whole isolated RNA underwent reverse transcription, so sequencing captured expressed TCRB transcripts. Repertoires were generated with immunoSEQ multiplex PCR, while TCRdb's copy carries only in-frame clones and drops some. This table holds roughly 230,000 clones, about 10% found once. This TCR came from a woman under 30 in good health. Sequencing input: naive CD4+ T cells from blood. V and J are TRBV15 and TRBJ1-2; TRBD1 might be the D (6 bases). CDR3 bases: TGTGCCACCAGCAAACAGGGTGACTATGGCTACACCTTC. Translating gives CATSKQGDYGYTF. The full variable domain, rest sourced from reference TRBV15 and TRBJ1-2, is DAMVIQNPRYQVTQFGKPVTLSCSQTLNHNVMYWYQQKSSQAPKLLFHYYDKDFNNEADTPDNFQSRRPNTSFCFLDIRSPGLGDTAMYLCATSKQGDYGYTFGSGTRLTVV.